The clone carrying this TCR beta chain came up a few times. CDR1 SGHRS and CDR2 YFSETQ come from the germline V gene. The CDR3 is made up of 16 amino acids. V was pared by 0 bases and J by 8 bases, with 7 bases of the junction left unmatched. This record comes from a study of blood T cell repertoires in COVID-19. Using immunoSEQ multiplex PCR, the repertoire was profiled, and TCRdb retains in-frame clones only, with some absent. Altogether 84,000 or so clones are present, 80% being singletons, with the ten largest covering 15% to 20%. Material: peripheral blood. The chain employs TRBV5-1 and TRBJ2-1; TRBD2 aligns across 11 bases. The source is a woman of 80 years or more with acute or convalescent COVID-19. The DNA of the CDR3 is TGCGCCAGCAGCTTGGTTACTAGCGGGAGTTTCTATGAGCAGTTCTTC. It translates to CASSLVTSGSFYEQFF.